The T cell receptor (beta chain) under discussion was sequenced for a study of shared clonotypes between healthy human individuals. V was trimmed by 7 bases and J by 11 bases, leaving 15 bases between them. Germline CDR1 reads LNHDA; CDR2 reads SQIVND (reference sequence). CDR3 length: 13 residues. Subsets obtained from CD4+ cells comprised CD45RA+ naive and CD45RA-negative memory cells. Deep-level assay runs were performed. How the authors handled the data: Junction-only sequences without quality scores were provided by ImmunoSEQ, so filtering was different. Sequencing was performed with immunoSEQ multiplex PCR; in TCRdb, only in-frame clones are kept and a portion is missing. The V and J calls and clone size were taken over from that table, and D and trimming were inferred from the DNA. Altogether 2 million to 2.5 million clones are present, approximately 90% being singletons, with the ten largest covering 0.37%.

The rearrangement joins TRBV19 to TRBJ1-6; unclear D gene. The TCR sequence derives from a man between 18 and 35 years old in good health. Some clones in this sample may be carry-over from other donors' samples. The source material was naive CD4+ T cells from PBMCs. Subset noted: CD45RA+ positively selected. The CDR3 region is CASTQNTGTPLHF. CDR3 nucleotides: TGTGCCAGTACCCAAAATACGGGAACACCCCTCCACTTT.